These 8 T cell receptor beta chains share one sample of origin, sequenced in a study of beta chain features in type 1 diabetes. No antigens are known for them. What was sequenced were expressed TCRB transcripts, since all of the isolated RNA had been reverse transcribed. Profiled with immunoSEQ multiplex PCR; TCRdb holds only in-frame clones, not every one. The sample yields about 53,000 clones, 50% to 55% seen once. General study points: Moderate but significant shortening of TCRB CDR3s was recorded in all four CD4+ subsets from Type 1 diabetes patients.

The sequencing input was Tregs from blood. These receptors came from a middle-aged woman with type 1 diabetes.

This clone was seen more than once but under ten times. The chain combines TRBV4-1 with TRBJ2-7, with D hard to call. V lost 4 bases, J lost 2 bases, and 9 bases lay in between. This CDR3 comprises 13 residues. The germline CDR1 and CDR2 sequences are MGHRA and YSYEKL. The CDR3 DNA is TGCGCCAGCAGCCCCGTTCCGGCCTACGAGCAGTACTTC. Translated, it gives CASSPVPAYEQYF.

The V call is TRBV4-2, the J call TRBJ2-2; TRBD2 aligns across 7 bases. This CDR3 comprises 14 residues. The junction had 1 base not matched to a gene; V was cut back by 6 bases and J by 0 bases. Germline CDR1 and CDR2: LGHNA and YNFKEQ. The DNA of the CDR3 is TGTGCCAGCAGGGGGGGGTCGAACACCGGGGAGCTGTTTTTT. Protein product: CASRGGSNTGELFF.

V and J are TRBV5-4 and TRBJ2-7; 7 positions agree with TRBD1. V shed 0 bases, J shed 7 bases, and the junction held 10 bases outside the gene matches. The CDR3 sequence is 15 residues long. Germline CDR1 reads SGHNT; CDR2 reads YYREEE (reference sequence). The CDR3 loop is CASSLGGQQGREQYF. In DNA, the CDR3 is TGTGCCAGCAGCTTGGGTGGGCAACAGGGGCGTGAGCAGTACTTC. Looking up the rest from reference TRBV5-4 and TRBJ2-7 gives the full variable domain: ETGVTQSPTHLIKTRGQQVTLRCSSQSGHNTVSWYQQALGQGPQFIFQYYREEENGRGNFPPRFSGLQFPNYSSELNVNALELDDSALYLCASSLGGQQGREQYFGPGTRLTVT.

The V call is TRBV29-1, the J call TRBJ2-4; TRBD1 agrees at 10 bases. The germline V gene has CDR1 SQVTM and CDR2 ANQGSEA. This CDR3 comprises 13 residues. J lost 5 bases, V lost 6 bases, and 4 bases had no gene match. CDR3 region: CSVAGTGENIQYF. CDR3 DNA: TGCAGCGTAGCAGGGACAGGGGAAAACATTCAGTACTTC.

The CDR3 DNA sequence: TGTGCCATCAGTGAGTCAAGACAGGGGGTGAACACTGAAGCTTTCTTT. It codes for CAISESRQGVNTEAFF. The chain is built from TRBV10-3 and TRBJ1-1; 9 nucleotides line up with TRBD1. The germline V gene encodes CDR1 ENHRY and CDR2 SYGVKD. There are 16 residues in the CDR3. The junction had 2 bases not matched to a gene; V was cut back by 0 bases and J by 0 bases.

The rearrangement links TRBV7-2 to TRBJ2-3; a weak D match, TRBD1 (6 bases). The germline gives CDR1 SGHTA, CDR2 FQGNSA. This CDR3 is built from 16 residues. Between the trimmed V and J ends, which lost 1 base and 0 bases, there was a span of 11 bases. DNA for the CDR3: TGTGCCAGCAGCTTAGGCCGGGACACCAGCACAGATACGCAGTATTTT. It is translated as CASSLGRDTSTDTQYF.

This clone showed up just a few times. This chain connects TRBV18 to TRBJ1-1; D gene ambiguous. V lost 5 bases, J lost 3 bases, and 10 bases lay in between. Per germline, CDR1 KGHSH and CDR2 LQKENI. The CDR3 is made up of 13 amino acids. CDR3 in DNA: TGTGCCAGCTCATCGCGGAGGGACACTGAAGCTTTCTTT. It yields the protein CASSSRRDTEAFF.

The J gene is TRBJ1-4, the V gene TRBV7-2, with 7 bases lining up with TRBD1. Germline CDR1 is SGHTA and CDR2 is FQGNSA. V trimming: 4 bases; J trimming: 8 bases; junction bases outside the gene matches: 16. This CDR3 region has 17 residues. Here the CDR3 reads CASSYRQGDAVGEKLFF. As DNA, the CDR3 is TGTGCCAGCAGCTACCGACAGGGAGATGCTGTCGGGGAAAAACTGTTTTTT. Full variable domain (rest looked up from reference TRBV7-2 and TRBJ1-4): GAGVSQSPSNKVTEKGKDVELRCDPISGHTALYWYRQSLGQGLEFLIYFQGNSAPDKSGLPSDRFSAERTGGSVSTLTIQRTQQEDSAVYLCASSYRQGDAVGEKLFFGSGTQLSVL.